A single sample gave rise to the 28 T cell receptor beta chains below, sequenced in a study of cytomegalovirus exposure and HLA in healthy donors. Primers for the PCR totalled 60 Vbeta and 13 Jbeta. Sequenced by immunoSEQ multiplex PCR; TCRdb stores in-frame clones only, minus some. There are about 110,000 clones in the sample; under 85% occur only once, and 7.7% lies in the top ten. The sequenced sample was PBMCs. These receptors were collected from a woman aged 50 to 60 in good health and CMV-seropositive.

The chain recombines TRBV6-5 with TRBJ1-6; 10 positions agree with TRBD1. With V trimmed by 2 bases and J by 12 bases, 10 bases remained unmatched. Germline loops: CDR1 MNHEY, CDR2 SVGAGI. This CDR3 contains 16 residues. CDR3 residues: CASSYTGTGDREPLHF. In nucleotides, the CDR3 is TGTGCCAGCAGTTACACTGGGACAGGGGATCGGGAACCCCTCCACTTT.

The J gene is TRBJ1-3, the V gene TRBV5-6; the D is unclear. V was clipped by 0 bases and J by 6 bases, with 16 bases between them. In germline, CDR1 is SGHDT, CDR2 YYEEEE. The CDR3 has 16 amino acids. CDR3 amino acids: CASSLDTKATLNTIYF. In DNA form, the CDR3 reads TGTGCCAGCAGCTTGGATACGAAAGCTACCTTAAACACCATATATTTT.

With regard to this clone: The sample contains more than one DNA sequence encoding this CDR3. The rearrangement joins TRBV7-3 to TRBJ2-7; perhaps TRBD2 as D (7 bases). From germline, CDR1 is SGHTA and CDR2 FQGTGA. The length of the CDR3 is 12 residues. The germline V and J ends were trimmed by 5 bases and 8 bases, with 13 bases remaining between them. The CDR3 protein is CASSPGGGKQYF. CDR3 in DNA: TGTGCCAGCAGCCCTGGGGGGGGCAAGCAGTACTTC.

The chain is built from TRBV11-3 and TRBJ2-1; the match to TRBD2 covers 14 bases. J was trimmed by 6 bases and V by 6 bases; bases with no gene match: 1. This CDR3 contains 14 residues. The germline CDR1 and CDR2 sequences are SGHNT and YENEEA. The DNA of the CDR3 is TGTGCCAGCAGTGGGACTAGCGGGGGCAATGAGCAGTTCTTC. Translating it yields CASSGTSGGNEQFF.

The chain uses TRBV11-3 and TRBJ2-5; 10 bases are shared with TRBD2. The CDR3 has 14 residues. The V gene's germline CDR1 is SGHNT and CDR2 YENEEA. V was pared by 3 bases and J by 3 bases, with 1 base of the junction left unmatched. The CDR3 sequence is CASSFSGRKETQYF. The CDR3 region has the DNA TGTGCCAGCAGCTTTAGCGGGAGGAAAGAGACCCAGTACTTC.

This chain links TRBV29-1 with TRBJ2-3; 9 bases fit TRBD2. The CDR3 covers 12 residues. The germline V gene has CDR1 SQVTM and CDR2 ANQGSEA. Trimming cost V 6 bases and J 9 bases; bases outside gene matches: 7. CDR3 in amino acids: CSVRLAVGTQYF. The CDR3 DNA follows: TGCAGCGTGAGACTAGCGGTAGGCACGCAGTATTTT.

V gene TRBV2 combines with J gene TRBJ2-5; weak D call: TRBD2 (6 bases). Germline-derived CDR1 and CDR2 are SNHLY and FYNNEI. The CDR3 sequence is 14 residues long. Trimming cost V 5 bases and J 2 bases, with 12 bases left between them. CDR3 sequence (DNA): TGTGCCAGCAGTCCCGATCGGGGGCAAGAGACCCAGTACTTC. This translates into CASSPDRGQETQYF.

The chain employs TRBV7-9 and TRBJ2-3; 8 bases align to TRBD1. Germline trimming cut 5 bases from V and 5 bases from J; bases unmatched to any gene: 6. This CDR3 is built from 14 residues. Per germline, CDR1 SEHNR and CDR2 FQNEAQ (reference sequence). As DNA, the CDR3 is TGTGCCAGCAGCCCCACGACAGGGGTAGATACGCAGTATTTT. It encodes CASSPTTGVDTQYF.

The chain carries TRBV4-1 and TRBJ1-5; D not resolved. Germline values: CDR1 MGHRA, CDR2 YSYEKL. The CDR3 is 15 amino acids. V lost 0 bases, J lost 7 bases, and 13 bases lay in between. The CDR3 DNA is TGCGCCAGCAGCCAAGACCCAAGCTCGAGCCAGCCCCAGCATTTT. Translating it yields CASSQDPSSSQPQHF.

The V call is TRBV10-3, the J call TRBJ2-2; 8 bases map to TRBD1. Germline assignment: CDR1 ENHRY and CDR2 SYGVKD. There are 13 residues in the CDR3. J gave up 7 bases and V 5 bases, and 3 bases lay outside the gene matches. The CDR3 coding sequence is TGTGCCATCAGTCCGGACAGGGACGGGGAGCTGTTTTTT. Protein product: CAISPDRDGELFF.

This clone was detected only a few times. CDR3 coding DNA: TGTGCCAGCAGTTTATCGGTAGCGGGGATGTACACCGGGGAGCTGTTTTTT. Amino acids: CASSLSVAGMYTGELFF. The rearrangement joins TRBV27 to TRBJ2-2; 8 bases are shared with TRBD2. The germline V gene has CDR1 MNHEY and CDR2 SMNVEV (reference sequence). The CDR3 totals 17 residues. The V segment lost 0 bases and the J segment 3 bases; nucleotides outside the gene matches: 6.

This chain connects TRBV19 to TRBJ1-5; perhaps TRBD1 as D (5 bases). Germline values: CDR1 LNHDA, CDR2 SQIVND (reference sequence). V was cut by 3 bases and J by 3 bases, with 12 bases left in between. The CDR3 has 15 amino acids. The chain's CDR3 is CASSMAGLDNQPQHF. CDR3 coding DNA: TGTGCCAGTAGTATGGCAGGGCTGGACAATCAGCCCCAGCATTTT.

The rearrangement links TRBV5-5 to TRBJ2-2, with TRBD1 matching 7 bases. J lost 3 bases, V lost 3 bases, and 5 bases had no gene match. Germline V gives CDR1 SGHKS, CDR2 YYEKEE (reference sequence). The CDR3 covers 15 residues. The CDR3 protein is CASSWDSLYTGELFF. CDR3 DNA: TGTGCCAGCAGCTGGGACAGCTTGTACACCGGGGAGCTGTTTTTT.

The CDR3 DNA reads as TGTGCCAGCTCCCCAGGAGGGACGGGAAAACTGTTTTTT. It encodes CASSPGGTGKLFF. V usage is TRBV18 and J usage is TRBJ1-4; D perhaps matches TRBD1 (5 bases). CDR1 and CDR2 from the germline V gene are KGHSH and LQKENI. Trimming took off 6 bases at V and 10 bases at J, with 15 bases between the two ends. The CDR3 contains 13 residues.

The chain recombines TRBV6-5 with TRBJ2-7; TRBD2 aligns across 10 bases. The CDR3 loop spans 13 amino acids. CDR1 MNHEY and CDR2 SVGAGI come from the germline V gene. The V segment lost 6 bases and the J segment 3 bases; nucleotides outside the gene matches: 2. CDR3 amino acids: CASSRTSGYEQYF. The DNA for the CDR3 is TGTGCCAGCAGCAGGACTAGCGGCTACGAGCAGTACTTC.

The chain has TRBV2 and TRBJ1-1; 10 nucleotides agree with TRBD1. The V and J ends lost 10 bases and 4 bases, in that order; junction bases with no gene match: 9. CDR1 SNHLY and CDR2 FYNNEI come from the germline V gene. The CDR3 sequence is 14 residues long. CDR3 loop: CATTGQGEATEAFF. The CDR3 DNA is TGTGCCACTACCGGACAGGGGGAGGCCACTGAAGCTTTCTTT.

J is TRBJ2-7 and V is TRBV27; 13 bases are a match to TRBD2. V was clipped by 6 bases and J by 11 bases; unmatched bases: 4. CDR1 MNHEY and CDR2 SMNVEV come from the germline V gene (reference sequence). This CDR3 has 12 amino acids. For the CDR3, the DNA is TGTGCCAGCAGAGGGACTAGCGGGATGAAGTACTTC. This gives the protein CASRGTSGMKYF.

This chain connects TRBV4-3 to TRBJ2-3; D perhaps matches TRBD2 (6 bases). V lost 3 bases and J lost 6, with 10 bases in between. Germline V gives CDR1 LGHNA, CDR2 YSLEER. The CDR3 extends over 13 amino acids. CDR3 nucleotide sequence: TGCGCCAGCAGCCACCCTGCGGGGGATACGCAGTATTTT. Amino acids: CASSHPAGDTQYF.

CDR3 bases: TGTGCCAGCAGCTTCTACCGGGGGACCTACGAGCAGTACTTC. This translates into CASSFYRGTYEQYF. This chain connects TRBV7-2 to TRBJ2-7, with D tentatively TRBD2 (6 bases). The CDR3 has 14 amino acids. CDR1 and CDR2 (germline): SGHTA, FQGNSA. The V end lost 3 bases, the J end lost 2 bases, and 11 bases lay between the germline ends.

The chain links TRBV6-5 to TRBJ2-7; 12 bases are a match to TRBD1. Per germline, CDR1 MNHEY and CDR2 SVGAGI. This CDR3 has 15 residues. The ends lost 6 bases at V and 5 bases at J; junction bases unmatched: 8. Written as DNA, the CDR3 is TGTGCCAGCAGGCCTACCGGGACAGGGGGCGACGAGCAGTACTTC. Translating gives CASRPTGTGGDEQYF.

The chain recombines TRBV2 with TRBJ1-1, with D perhaps matching TRBD1 (5 bases). This CDR3 spans 14 amino acids. Trimming cost V 7 bases and J 5 bases, with 17 bases left between them. Germline CDR1 SNHLY, CDR2 FYNNEI. The chain's CDR3 is CASTRGRGETEAFF. The CDR3 DNA reads as TGTGCCAGCACTCGCGGGAGGGGAGAAACTGAAGCTTTCTTT.

This chain connects TRBV4-1 to TRBJ2-1, with a tentative D call TRBD1 (8 bases). Germline V gene sequence: CDR1 MGHRA, CDR2 YSYEKL. The ends were cut back, 1 base at V and 1 base at J, with 17 bases in the middle. The CDR3 is made up of 18 amino acids. Here the CDR3 reads CASSQATGRTGSYNEQFF. The CDR3 DNA is TGCGCCAGCAGCCAAGCCACCGGGAGGACAGGGTCCTACAATGAGCAGTTCTTC.

This sequence joins TRBV7-9 and TRBJ2-5; D is perhaps TRBD2 (6 bases). This CDR3 is built from 14 residues. V was clipped by 5 bases and J by 5 bases, with 15 bases between them. The V gene's germline CDR1 is SEHNR and CDR2 FQNEAQ (reference sequence). As DNA, the CDR3 is TGTGCCAGCAGCCCTCGGGAGCTTCGGGAGACCCAGTACTTC. Translated, it gives CASSPRELRETQYF.

This clone appeared a single time. The chain joins TRBV2 to TRBJ2-7, with D perhaps TRBD1 (5 bases). The CDR3 covers 11 residues. Looked up from germline, CDR1 is SNHLY and CDR2 is FYNNEI. V dropped 6 bases and J dropped 6 bases, with 9 bases sitting between them. The DNA of the CDR3 is TGTGCCAGCAGGCGACAGTCCGAGCAGTACTTC. Translation gives CASRRQSEQYF. Full variable domain (rest looked up from reference TRBV2 and TRBJ2-7): EPEVTQTPSHQVTQMGQEVILRCVPISNHLYFYWYRQILGQKVEFLVSFYNNEISEKSEIFDDQFSVERPDGSNFTLKIRSTKLEDSAMYFCASRRQSEQYFGPGTRLTVT.

The gene calls are TRBV5-6 and TRBJ2-2; 9 nucleotides align to TRBD1. Unmatched junction bases numbered 10, after V lost 3 bases and J lost 4 bases. The CDR3 has 17 residues. Germline V gene lookup returns CDR1 SGHDT and CDR2 YYEEEE. The chain's CDR3 is CASSSPGQGWSTGELFF. The CDR3 region has the DNA TGTGCCAGCAGCTCCCCGGGACAGGGATGGTCCACCGGGGAGCTGTTTTTT.

The V call is TRBV7-9, the J call TRBJ1-1; D may be TRBD1 (5 bases). Germline V gene data show CDR1 as SEHNR and CDR2 as FQNEAQ (reference sequence). The CDR3 loop spans 11 amino acids. The CDR3 sequence is CSGRGITEAFF. The CDR3 DNA sequence: TGTTCCGGCCGGGGGATAACTGAAGCTTTCTTT.

This sequence joins TRBV2 and TRBJ2-7, with D perhaps matching TRBD2 (6 bases). Trimming removed 5 bases from V and 5 bases from J, with 10 bases in between. Germline V gene sequence: CDR1 SNHLY, CDR2 FYNNEI. There are 12 residues in the CDR3. The CDR3 bases are TGTGCCAGCAGTTTAGCGGAGCACGAGCAGTACTTC. It encodes CASSLAEHEQYF.

The J gene is TRBJ2-2, the V gene TRBV19; D gene unclear. The germline CDR1 and CDR2 sequences are LNHDA and SQIVND (reference sequence). This CDR3 region has 14 residues. The germline V and J ends were trimmed by 4 bases and 2 bases, with 8 bases remaining between them. CDR3 nucleotides: TGTGCCAGTAGTAGTCAACACAACACCGGGGAGCTGTTTTTT. Its translation: CASSSQHNTGELFF.